Shown below are 27 T cell receptor beta chains from a single sample sequenced in a study of T-cell reconstitution after alpha-beta-depleted transplantation in children. Using unique molecular identifiers, the investigators prepared the TCRbeta library. Each CDR3 protein gets one entry after TCRdb re-called the PCR reads with MiXCR. The sample includes some 300,000 distinct CDR3 sequences, 10% of them seen just once. This sample comprised PBMCs from the stem cell graft donor, obtained from the stem cell graft. These receptors were obtained from a human donor who donated a stem cell graft to a child with acute lymphoblastic leukemia.

This clonotype occurred a few times. The chain couples TRBV28 to TRBJ1-2; D remains ambiguous. V shed 5 bases and J shed 3 bases, with 22 bases lying between them. Germline values: CDR1 MDHEN, CDR2 SYDVKM. This CDR3 has 17 residues. CDR3 bases: TGTGCCAGCAGTCCCATCCTCCGACGGCTTGGACACTATGGCTACACCTTC. Translating it yields CASSPILRRLGHYGYTF.

There are a few counts of this clonotype. This rearrangement joins TRBV27 to TRBJ1-6; D is perhaps TRBD1 (5 bases). The CDR3 covers 16 residues. Trimming left V 5 bases short and J 9 bases short, with 20 bases between. Germline V gene data show CDR1 as MNHEY and CDR2 as SMNVEV (reference sequence). CDR3 DNA: TGTGCCAGCAGTCTGGGACGTAAACTAAGGACTTCACCCCTCCACTTT. Its protein product is CASSLGRKLRTSPLHF.

This clonotype was picked up a small number of times. The chain links TRBV12-3 or TRBV12-4 to TRBJ1-1; 8 nucleotides line up with TRBD1. Trimming cost V 6 bases and J 5 bases; bases outside gene matches: 8. The CDR3 is 14 amino acids. This CDR3 reads CASSPGGGWTEAFF. The DNA for the CDR3 is TGTGCCAGCAGCCCAGGGGGCGGTTGGACTGAAGCTTTCTTT.

A few counts support this clonotype. The chain carries TRBV12-3 or TRBV12-4 and TRBJ1-5; 7 bases are a match to TRBD1. Trimming took 2 bases from V and 11 from J; bases not matched to a gene: 9. This CDR3 is built from 14 residues. CDR3 protein: CASSLRQGLGAQHF. In DNA, the CDR3 is TGTGCCAGCAGTTTACGACAGGGACTAGGGGCCCAGCATTTT.

This clonotype showed up many times. V usage is TRBV5-1 and J usage is TRBJ2-7; D may be TRBD1 or TRBD2 (5 bases each). This CDR3 region has 14 residues. Trimming stripped 4 bases from V and 1 base from J, with 12 bases between. The germline CDR1 and CDR2 sequences are SGHRS and YFSETQ. This CDR3 reads CASSRGEGSYEQYF. CDR3 nucleotide sequence: TGCGCCAGCAGCCGGGGCGAGGGGTCCTACGAGCAGTACTTC. The whole variable domain, remainder taken from reference TRBV5-1 and TRBJ2-7, is KAGVTQTPRYLIKTRGQQVTLSCSPISGHRSVSWYQQTPGQGLQFLFEYFSETQRNKGNFPGRFSGRQFSNSRSEMNVSTLELGDSALYLCASSRGEGSYEQYFGPGTRLTVT.

This clonotype was observed once. This chain links TRBV7-2 with TRBJ2-1; 7 nucleotides match TRBD2. The V gene end was trimmed by 0 bases and the J gene end by 15 bases; junction bases not matched to a gene: 14. The CDR3 contains 15 residues. The germline CDR1 and CDR2 sequences are SGHTA and FQGNSA. The CDR3 DNA reads TGTGCCAGCAGCTTAGCGTGGCGGGAGAACCACCCTCGGTTCTTC. It translates to CASSLAWRENHPRFF.

The table lists this clonotype with a few counts. The chain combines TRBV5-1 with TRBJ2-3; D possibly corresponds to TRBD2 (5 bases). V lost 6 bases and J 5 bases, leaving 25 bases between the germline ends. Looked up from germline, CDR1 is SGHRS and CDR2 is YFSETQ. CDR3 size: 17 residues. The CDR3 nucleotides are TGCGCCAGCAATTTTGTCTTCTTGGGCAGCCGGGAAGATACGCAGTATTTT. This gives the protein CASNFVFLGSREDTQYF. The full variable domain, with the rest looked up from reference TRBV5-1 and TRBJ2-3, is KAGVTQTPRYLIKTRGQQVTLSCSPISGHRSVSWYQQTPGQGLQFLFEYFSETQRNKGNFPGRFSGRQFSNSRSEMNVSTLELGDSALYLCASNFVFLGSREDTQYFGPGTRLTVL.

This clonotype came up a few times. V is TRBV7-2 and J is TRBJ2-3, with TRBD2 matching 9 bases. Germline V gene lookup returns CDR1 SGHTA and CDR2 FQGNSA. V trimming: 5 bases; J trimming: 6 bases; junction bases outside the gene matches: 12. The CDR3 has 16 amino acids. The CDR3, as DNA: TGTGCCAGCAGCCCTTCCCCGCTAGCGGGAAGGGATACGCAGTATTTT. Translation: CASSPSPLAGRDTQYF.

This clonotype has a handful of counts. The V gene is TRBV12-3 or TRBV12-4, the J gene TRBJ2-4; D is perhaps TRBD1 or TRBD2 (6 bases each). Trimming removed 4 bases from V and 8 bases from J, with 18 bases in between. The CDR3 has 15 residues. The CDR3 loop reads CASSSNREVRDIQYF. DNA for the CDR3: TGTGCCAGCAGTTCCAACAGGGAGGTTAGGGACATTCAGTACTTC.

This chain links TRBV15 with TRBJ1-2, with TRBD1 matching 7 bases. The CDR3 has 12 amino acids. Trimming removed 9 bases from V and 2 bases from J; junction bases left unmatched: 3. Germline values: CDR1 LNHNV, CDR2 YYDKDF (reference sequence). The CDR3 nucleotides are TGTGCCACGAAGACAGGGAACTATGGCTACACCTTC. It specifies CATKTGNYGYTF.

The V call is TRBV29-1, the J call TRBJ2-7; 8 bases agree with TRBD2. V gave up 4 bases and J gave up 3 bases; unmatched junction bases: 11. The CDR3 is made up of 15 amino acids. Germline CDR1 is SQVTM and CDR2 is ANQGSEA. CDR3 protein: CSVGVGGLALYEQYF. DNA of the CDR3: TGCAGCGTTGGGGTAGGCGGACTAGCCCTCTACGAGCAGTACTTC.

This clonotype was counted at least ten times. The rearrangement links TRBV12-3 or TRBV12-4 to TRBJ1-6, with a possible D match to TRBD1 (5 bases). The CDR3 loop spans 14 amino acids. The V end was cut by 7 bases, the J end by 4 bases, with 11 bases between. The CDR3 nucleotides read TGTGCCAGCACCTTCGGGGCTTATAATTCACCCCTCCACTTT. Protein: CASTFGAYNSPLHF.

In this sample, this clonotype turned up a few times. The genes are TRBV20-1 and TRBJ2-1; D not resolved. This CDR3 comprises 15 residues. V was trimmed by 2 bases and J by 4 bases, leaving 15 bases between them. Germline lookup yields CDR1 DFQATT and CDR2 SNEGSKA (reference sequence). Here the CDR3 reads CSARRSGSQYNEQFF. The CDR3 bases are TGCAGTGCTAGAAGGTCGGGCTCCCAGTACAATGAGCAGTTCTTC.

This chain uses TRBV6-1 with TRBJ2-5; the D is unclear. From germline, CDR1 is MNHNS and CDR2 SASEGT. Trimming removed 3 bases at V and 0 bases at J, with 8 bases between. The CDR3 has 14 amino acids. The CDR3 bases are TGTGCCAGCAGTGATAGGCAGTACCAAGAGACCCAGTACTTC. Translation: CASSDRQYQETQYF.

A few counts support this clonotype. The rearrangement links TRBV4-2 to TRBJ2-2, with a possible D match to TRBD2 (6 bases). Germline CDR1 LGHNA, CDR2 YNFKEQ. This CDR3 contains 18 residues. V lost 2 bases and J lost 2, with 18 bases in between. The CDR3 is CASSQPVGDLHNTGELFF. The DNA for the CDR3 is TGTGCCAGCAGCCAACCCGTGGGGGACTTGCATAACACCGGGGAGCTGTTTTTT.

The J gene is TRBJ1-2, the V gene TRBV3-1, with TRBD1 as a possible D gene (5 bases). Germline V gene sequence: CDR1 LGHDT, CDR2 YNNKEL (reference sequence). This CDR3 comprises 14 residues. Trimming left V 0 bases short and J 5 bases short, with 10 bases between. Written as DNA, the CDR3 is TGTGCCAGCAGCCAAGATATGGCAGGGTATGGCTACACCTTC. This codes for CASSQDMAGYGYTF. Together with reference TRBV3-1 and TRBJ1-2, the CDR3 gives the full variable domain: DTAVSQTPKYLVTQMGNDKSIKCEQNLGHDTMYWYKQDSKKFLKIMFSYNNKELIINETVPNRFSPKSPDKAHLNLHINSLELGDSAVYFCASSQDMAGYGYTFGSGTRLTVV.

DNA for the CDR3: TGCGCCAGCAGCCAAGGCCCCCCCCGGGAGGCAGGGACCCAGTACTTC. Its protein is CASSQGPPREAGTQYF. The chain uses TRBV4-1 and TRBJ2-5, with 7 bases matching TRBD2. This CDR3 comprises 16 residues. Trimming cost V 1 base and J 7 bases; bases outside gene matches: 12. CDR1 MGHRA and CDR2 YSYEKL come from the germline V gene.

The rearrangement joins TRBV28 to TRBJ2-5, with 7 bases aligning to TRBD2. The germline CDR1 and CDR2 sequences are MDHEN and SYDVKM. J was trimmed by 2 bases and V by 6 bases; bases with no gene match: 9. This CDR3 has 15 amino acids. This CDR3 is CASSSPLGGQETQYF. Written as DNA, the CDR3 is TGTGCCAGCAGCTCCCCCTTGGGGGGGCAAGAGACCCAGTACTTC.

This clonotype was detected many times. The V call is TRBV11-3, the J call TRBJ2-3, with TRBD2 as a possible D gene (5 bases). The germline V gene has CDR1 SGHNT and CDR2 YENEEA. Trimming left V 6 bases short and J 0 bases short, with 10 bases between. This CDR3 spans 14 amino acids. The CDR3: CASSLGASTDTQYF. CDR3 DNA: TGTGCCAGCAGTTTGGGAGCAAGCACAGATACGCAGTATTTT. Based on the CDR3 plus reference TRBV11-3 and TRBJ2-3, the full variable domain is EAGVVQSPRYKIIEKKQPVAFWCNPISGHNTLYWYLQNLGQGPELLIRYENEEAVDDSQLPKDRFSAERLKGVDSTLKIQPAELGDSAVYLCASSLGASTDTQYFGPGTRLTVL.

The V gene is TRBV7-2, the J gene TRBJ2-1; D tentatively fits TRBD1 or TRBD2 (7 bases each). V was pared by 5 bases and J by 2 bases, with 13 bases between. The germline CDR1 and CDR2 sequences are SGHTA and FQGNSA. The CDR3 runs to 15 residues. The chain's CDR3 is CASSAQGGPYNEQFF. The CDR3 nucleotides read TGTGCCAGCAGCGCGCAGGGGGGGCCCTACAATGAGCAGTTCTTC.

This clonotype was counted between two and nine times. The rearrangement joins TRBV12-3 or TRBV12-4 to TRBJ2-2, with 9 bases fitting TRBD2. The CDR3 runs to 16 residues. Losses at the gene ends were 3 bases for V and 7 bases for J; bases not matched to a gene: 9. The DNA of the CDR3 is TGTGCCAGCAGTTTTAGGATAGCGGGAGCTGGCGGGGAGCTGTTTTTT. Amino acid sequence: CASSFRIAGAGGELFF.

This clonotype was picked up many times. The CDR3, as DNA: TGTGCCAGCAGCGCGGGACCGAACACTGAAGCTTTCTTT. Protein sequence: CASSAGPNTEAFF. The chain uses TRBV7-3 and TRBJ1-1; D possibly corresponds to TRBD1 (5 bases). Germline-derived CDR1 and CDR2 are SGHTA and FQGTGA. CDR3 length: 13 amino acids. Trimming took 5 bases from V and 1 from J, leaving 8 bases between them.

The chain has TRBV4-1 and TRBJ2-3; perhaps TRBD2 as D (5 bases). Looked up from germline, CDR1 is MGHRA and CDR2 is YSYEKL. CDR3 length: 15 amino acids. V lost 4 bases to trimming and J lost 5 bases, with 16 bases between them. CDR3 bases: TGCGCCAGCAGCCGCGGGCCCGGGGTGGGAGATACGCAGTATTTT. Translated, it gives CASSRGPGVGDTQYF.

Notes on this clonotype: A much more abundant neighbour one base away suggests this may be a read error. The CDR3 region is CASSFLAGLHNEQFF. CDR3 bases: TGTGCCAGCAGCTTTTTAGCGGGACTTCACAATGAGCAGTTCTTC. This chain joins TRBV5-6 and TRBJ2-1; TRBD2 matches at 8 bases. From germline, CDR1 is SGHDT and CDR2 YYEEEE. CDR3 length: 15 residues. Trimming cost V 2 bases and J 5 bases; bases outside gene matches: 6.

The chain couples TRBV23-1 to TRBJ2-1; D call uncertain. TRBV23-1 is reported as an ORF; its role is uncertain. The CDR3 loop spans 11 amino acids. Trimming stripped 7 bases from V and 5 bases from J, with 6 bases between. CDR3 region: CASTPDNEQFF. DNA of the CDR3: TGCGCCAGCACCCCGGACAATGAGCAGTTCTTC.

There are a few counts of this clonotype. This chain connects TRBV5-1 to TRBJ2-2; D is possibly TRBD2 (5 bases). CDR1 SGHRS and CDR2 YFSETQ come from the germline V gene. The V gene lost 0 bases and the J gene lost 7 bases, with 22 bases spanning the gap. The CDR3 has 18 amino acids. Written as DNA, the CDR3 is TGCGCCAGCAGCTTGGGGGTCGATAGACTATTCATTAACGGGGAGCTGTTTTTT. Translating gives CASSLGVDRLFINGELFF.

The chain joins TRBV20-1 to TRBJ2-3; the D gene is possibly TRBD2 (6 bases). CDR3 size: 16 residues. In germline, CDR1 is DFQATT, CDR2 SNEGSKA (reference sequence). Trimming took 6 bases from V and 2 from J, leaving 21 bases between them. CDR3 region: CSAGGGAGLNTDTQYF. CDR3 DNA sequence: TGCAGTGCCGGGGGTGGCGCGGGGCTTAACACAGATACGCAGTATTTT.